This section outlines one TCR beta chain sequence together with its context. The sample comes from a study of control samples from healthy donors and cancer patients. Only in-frame clones appear in the TCRdb table, and some are missing; sequencing was by immunoSEQ multiplex PCR. The sample gives around 76,000 clones, 90% to 95% of which show up once; 6.2% is in the top ten. Trimming took off 3 bases at V and 8 bases at J, with 13 bases between the two ends. CDR1 MNHEY and CDR2 SMNVEV come from the germline V gene (reference sequence). The CDR3 totals 13 residues. The chain carries TRBV27 and TRBJ1-2, with D possibly being TRBD1 (5 bases). This clonotype was obtained from a woman between 40 and 55 years old in good health. The sequencing sample was made of blood. For the CDR3, the DNA is TGTGCCAGCAGTTTCTTAACGGGGGAGGGCTACACCTTC. This encodes CASSFLTGEGYTF.